What follows is one TCR beta chain and its context. The CDR3 consists of 15 residues. Germline loops: CDR1 SGHTA, CDR2 FQGTGA. The germline V and J ends were trimmed by 1 base and 1 base, with 10 bases remaining between them. Method: immunoSEQ multiplex PCR; TCRdb's copy keeps in-frame clones and lacks some. The sample lists some 1,600,000 clones, approximately 98% occurring once. The data stem from a study of shared clonotypes between healthy human individuals. The source is a man younger than 40 in good health. J is TRBJ2-5 and V is TRBV7-3, with D perhaps TRBD2 (6 bases). Sequencing was carried out using naive CD4+ T cells sorted from blood. Subset indicated: CD45RA+ positively selected. CDR3 region: CASSLSGVLQETQYF. For the CDR3, the DNA is TGTGCCAGCAGCTTAAGCGGGGTCCTCCAAGAGACCCAGTACTTC.